This entry concerns a single TCR beta chain. The target antigen is unknown. This entry belongs to a study of human T cells and chemical hapten exposure. The wider study: Minor volume differences among pooled libraries chiefly drove per-sample TCR yield variation.

Findings and limits, study-wide: No change in TCRs above 1 in 1000 frequency was produced by DPC sensitization.

Individual cDNA molecules received unique molecular identifiers in the library. One entry per CDR3 protein results from TCRdb running MiXCR on the RACE reads. Altogether just under 350,000 distinct CDR3 sequences are present, around 7% being singletons, with the ten largest covering 8.4%. Trimming removed 4 bases at V and 4 bases at J, with 12 bases between. The CDR3 totals 15 residues. Germline V CDR1 and CDR2: SGDLS, YYNGEE. The time point was: patch test 1, 2 weeks after DPC sensitization. Treatment defined: therapeutic diphenylcyclopropenone sensitization with weekly scalp DPC. This sequence joins TRBV9 and TRBJ2-6, with D possibly TRBD1 on 6 matching bases. The sample here was whole blood, taken in connection with sensitization to the hapten diphenylcyclopropenone (DPC). The receptor was derived from a woman between 18 and 29 years old with alopecia areata. Some clones in this sample may be carry-over from other donors' samples. The CDR3 DNA reads TGTGCCAGCAGCCGTACAGGGTACGGGGCCAACGTCCTGACTTTC. Amino acid sequence: CASSRTGYGANVLTF.